This record covers a single T cell receptor beta chain. Its antigen is unknown. These data come from a study of cytotoxic CD8 clonotypes in ibrutinib-treated CLL. The wider study: The patient breakdown showed approximately ten relapsed/refractory and approximately 15 treatment-naive cases, with about 17 IGHV unmutated.

Germline CDR1 MNHNS, CDR2 SASEGT. Trimming left V 2 bases short and J 6 bases short, with 25 bases between. CDR3 length equals 18 residues. Study observations and caveats: Progressing and sustained-remission patients had different sampling times.

PBMCs that had been cryopreserved were the source of 2 to 2.5 micrograms of genomic DNA for TCR beta libraries. Deep sequencing aimed at 1 in 200,000 to 1 in 1 million T cells' resolution. Sequenced by immunoSEQ multiplex PCR; TCRdb stores in-frame clones only, minus some. The table has fewer than 400,000 clones, around 66% seen once; the top ten hold roughly 6.7%. The J gene is TRBJ2-5, the V gene TRBV6-1; weak D call: TRBD1 (6 bases). The source of this sequence is a human donor with chronic lymphocytic leukemia. The source was PBMCs, collected after 36 months of ibrutinib treatment. The CDR3 spells CASSEQGPRDPLGKTQYF. The DNA for the CDR3 is TGTGCCAGCAGTGAACAGGGGCCTAGAGACCCGCTGGGTAAGACCCAGTACTTC.